Listed below are T cell receptor beta chains from one sample, sequenced in a study of T cell changes during pregnancy in multiple sclerosis. Profiling relied on immunoSEQ multiplex PCR, and the TCRdb table lists in-frame clones only, not all of them. The sample has under 25,000 clones, around nine tenths seen once. Material: CD8+ T cells from peripheral blood mononuclear cells, obtained in the first trimester of pregnancy. The receptors derive from a female donor in good health, enrolled as a control in a pregnancy study. The CDR3 runs from the conserved cysteine through the conserved F or W. The D gene is left open where the match is weak. A clone size is listed for some rows: how often the clone was seen (once, few, many), or a class if it is expanded.

NA,TRBV7-9,TRBJ2-5,NA,TGTGCCAGCAGCTTATCGGGGGAAGAGACCCAGTACTTC,CASSLSGEETQYF
NA,TRBV15,TRBJ2-7,NA,TGTGCCACCAGCAGAGCTGAGGACTCCTCCTACGAGCAGTACTTC,CATSRAEDSSYEQYF
NA,TRBV27,TRBJ1-4,NA,TGTGCCAGCAGTCCACAGGGTCGCGAAAAACTGTTTTTT,CASSPQGREKLFF
NA,TRBV6-4,TRBJ2-1,TRBD1,TGTGCCAGCAGTGAGGGGACAGGGGCCAATGAGCAGTTCTTC,CASSEGTGANEQFF
NA,TRBV5-6,TRBJ2-7,TRBD1,TGTGCCAGCAGCCCCTGGGGGACAGGGGATCCCCGCGCCCTGTACGAGCAGTACTTC,CASSPWGTGDPRALYEQYF
NA,TRBV4-1,TRBJ2-1,NA,TGCGCCAGCAGCACGGGACAAAACTCCTACAATGAGCAGTTCTTC,CASSTGQNSYNEQFF
NA,TRBV28,TRBJ2-3,TRBD2,TGTGCCAGCAGTCAGACTAGCGGGTCAGATACGCAGTATTTT,CASSQTSGSDTQYF
NA,TRBV7-2,TRBJ2-3,TRBD2,TGTGCCAGCAGCTTAGGGCTAGCGGCCGTTTTGGATACGCAGTATTTT,CASSLGLAAVLDTQYF
once,TRBV29-1,TRBJ1-2,NA,TGCAGCGTTGAAACCCCGGAGCCCCCGTTTGGCTACACCTTC,CSVETPEPPFGYTF
NA,TRBV11-2,TRBJ2-1,TRBD2,TGTGCCAGCAGCTTGACTAGCGGGAGTTCCTACAATGAGCAGTTCTTC,CASSLTSGSSYNEQFF
NA,TRBV11-3,TRBJ2-7,TRBD2,TGTGCCAGCAGCTCGGGGGAGCGGGGGGCCGACTACGAGCAGTACTTC,CASSSGERGADYEQYF
NA,TRBV28,TRBJ1-3,NA,TGTGCCAGCAGTTTAAAGTCGGGTGCCTCTGGAAACACCATATATTTT,CASSLKSGASGNTIYF
NA,TRBV19,TRBJ1-3,NA,TGTGCCAGTACTCAAAGTGGGACAAGAAACACCATATATTTT,CASTQSGTRNTIYF
NA,TRBV9,TRBJ2-2,TRBD1,TGTGCCAGTCTTTCCTTATACAGGGGACAGAACACCGGGGAGCTGTTTTTT,CASLSLYRGQNTGELFF
NA,TRBV6-5,TRBJ1-1,NA,TGTGCCAGCAGTTACTCGGTGGGGGGGAACACTGAAGCTTTCTTT,CASSYSVGGNTEAFF
NA,TRBV5-6,TRBJ1-1,NA,TGTGCCAGCAGCTTTCGGGGCACTGAAGCTTTCTTT,CASSFRGTEAFF
NA,TRBV7-9,TRBJ2-1,NA,TGTGCCAGCAGCTTCTCCGGGACTTCCCACAATGAGCAGTTCTTC,CASSFSGTSHNEQFF
NA,TRBV15,TRBJ2-5,NA,TGTGCCACCAGCAGAGATGCCGAGGCCACCGAGACCCAGTACTTC,CATSRDAEATETQYF